This is a list of T cell receptor beta chains from one sample in a study of blood T cell repertoires in COVID-19. Clones were sequenced by immunoSEQ multiplex PCR, and TCRdb holds only the in-frame ones, with some missing. The table shows about 240,000 clones, with about 83% occurring only once. Sequencing used PBMCs or T cells enriched from blood (not recorded which). These receptors were obtained from a woman aged 40-49 years who had been exposed to COVID-19. Each CDR3 is given with its conserved first and last residue. D genes are given only for firm matches. Clone size is shown for a subset of rows, as once, few, many or a class of expanded clone.

TRBJ2-7 | TRBV7-2 | NA | TRBD1 | TGTGCCAGCAGCTCCCCGGACAGGGGGGGCTACGAGCAGTACTTC | CASSSPDRGGYEQYF
TRBJ1-2 | TRBV7-9 | NA | NA | TGTGCCAGCAGCACCCCGGGGGGGTTCTGGGGCTACACCTTC | CASSTPGGFWGYTF
TRBJ1-1 | TRBV2 | once | TRBD1 | TGTGCCAGCTGGGGACAGGGAGACACTGAAGCTTTCTTT | CASWGQGDTEAFF
TRBJ1-1 | TRBV28 | NA | TRBD1 | TGTGCCAGCAGTCGGAGACAGGGGTTGGAAGCTTTCTTT | CASSRRQGLEAFF
TRBJ2-3 | TRBV25-1 | once | NA | TGTGCCAGCAGTCGGAGTGGGGGGAGGACGGCAGATACGCAGTATTTT | CASSRSGGRTADTQYF
TRBJ2-1 | TRBV5-1 | NA | TRBD2 | TGCGCCAGCAGCTTGGAAGGGACTAGTCATGAGCAGTTCTTC | CASSLEGTSHEQFF
TRBJ1-6 | TRBV14 | NA | TRBD1 | TGTGCCAGCAGCCAACGCCCCGACAGGGGCTATAATTCACCCCTCCACTTT | CASSQRPDRGYNSPLHF
TRBJ2-5 | TRBV9 | once | TRBD2 | TGTGCCAGCAACAAGGGTACTAGCGGGGGGGCCTCGGAGACCCAGTACTTC | CASNKGTSGGASETQYF
TRBJ1-1 | TRBV9 | once | TRBD1 | TGTGCCAGCAGCGTAGTAGAGGGGGCTAACACTGAAGCTTTCTTT | CASSVVEGANTEAFF
TRBJ1-4 | TRBV13 | NA | NA | TGTGCCAGCAGCTTACCGGGAGAAAAACTGTTTTTT | CASSLPGEKLFF
TRBJ1-5 | TRBV2 | NA | NA | TGTGCCAGCAGTGACGTCATTTTGGGCCAGGATACCAATCAGCCCCAGCATTTT | CASSDVILGQDTNQPQHF
TRBJ2-3 | TRBV6-4 | NA | TRBD2 | TGTGCCAGCAGTGACTCGACTAGCGGTAGCACAGATACGCAGTATTTT | CASSDSTSGSTDTQYF
TRBJ2-5 | TRBV5-1 | NA | NA | TGCGCCAGCAGTGTCGGCCAAGAGACCCAGTACTTC | CASSVGQETQYF
TRBJ2-7 | TRBV6-5 | NA | TRBD2 | TGTGCCAGCAGTTACCGGTCTAGCGGGGGGGCCCTCGAGCAGTACTTC | CASSYRSSGGALEQYF
TRBJ1-4 | TRBV19 | NA | NA | TGTGCCAGTAGTATAGTTAAGGGGCCGGAGGAAAAACTGTTTTTT | CASSIVKGPEEKLFF
TRBJ2-3 | TRBV4-2 | few | TRBD1 | TGTGCCAGCAGCCCCGGGACAGCCCTCACAGATACGCAGTATTTT | CASSPGTALTDTQYF
TRBJ2-3 | TRBV4-2 | NA | NA | TGTGCCAGCAGCCAAGCCACTACACCCGGCACAGATACGCAGTATTTT | CASSQATTPGTDTQYF
TRBJ1-1 | TRBV7-8 | NA | TRBD1 | TGTGCCAGCAGCTCGGGACAGGGGAGCACTGAAGCTTTCTTT | CASSSGQGSTEAFF
TRBJ1-1 | TRBV28 | NA | NA | TGTGCCAGCAGTTTACTGAGGAAAAACACTGAAGCTTTCTTT | CASSLLRKNTEAFF
TRBJ1-2 | TRBV7-9 | NA | NA | TGTGCCAGCAGCTTAGTGGGGACAACGCGGGACTATGGCTACACCTTC | CASSLVGTTRDYGYTF
TRBJ1-6 | TRBV27 | few | TRBD1 | TGTGCCAGCCGGAAGGACAGGGACTCCTATAATTCACCCCTCCACTTT | CASRKDRDSYNSPLHF
TRBJ2-2 | TRBV11-3 | NA | NA | TGTGCCAGCAGCTTGGGGGGGCGCACCGGGGAGCTGTTTTTT | CASSLGGRTGELFF
TRBJ2-3 | TRBV18 | NA | NA | TGTGCCAGCTCACAACAATCGACAGGGAGGACAGATACGCAGTATTTT | CASSQQSTGRTDTQYF
TRBJ1-6 | TRBV29-1 | NA | TRBD1 | TGCAGCGCTCGACAGGGAAATTCACCCCTCCACTTT | CSARQGNSPLHF
TRBJ2-7 | TRBV27 | NA | NA | TGTGCCAGCAGTGACCAGGGCTACGAGCAGTACTTC | CASSDQGYEQYF
TRBJ1-1 | TRBV27 | few | TRBD1 | TGTGCCAGCAGTTTATCGCGACAGGGTAATTCTGAAGCTTTCTTT | CASSLSRQGNSEAFF
TRBJ2-1 | TRBV5-1 | once | TRBD1 | TGCGCCAGCAGCTTCCGACAGGGTGGTGGCAATGAGCAGTTCTTC | CASSFRQGGGNEQFF
TRBJ1-1 | TRBV7-9 | NA | NA | TGTGCCAGCAGCCAAGCCGGGGGTGAAGCTTTCTTT | CASSQAGGEAFF
TRBJ1-4 | TRBV10-3 | NA | NA | TGTGCCATCAGTGACAGGATAAATGAAAAACTGTTTTTT | CAISDRINEKLFF
TRBJ2-3 | TRBV11-2 | few | NA | TGTGCCAGCAAGGATGCGGGAGATACGCAGTATTTT | CASKDAGDTQYF
TRBJ1-2 | TRBV18 | NA | TRBD1 | TGTGCCAGCTCGCCTGGACAGGCCCTCCTTAACTATGGCTACACCTTC | CASSPGQALLNYGYTF
TRBJ1-1 | TRBV3-1/TRBV3-2 | NA | NA | TGTGCCAGCAGCCTGCGGGAGGTTATGAACACTGAAGCTTTCTTT | CASSLREVMNTEAFF
TRBJ1-2 | TRBV5-1 | NA | TRBD1 | TGCGCCAGCAGCTTGGGGGAAGGGGGCGTCTATGGCTACACCTTC | CASSLGEGGVYGYTF
TRBJ1-4 | TRBV4-1 | NA | NA | TGCGCCAGCAGCCAAGATCGAAGCATTAATGAAAAACTGTTTTTT | CASSQDRSINEKLFF
TRBJ2-5 | TRBV7-6 | NA | TRBD1 | TGTGCCAGCAGCCCAGGGACAGGAGTAGAGACCCAGTACTTC | CASSPGTGVETQYF
TRBJ2-7 | TRBV3-1/TRBV3-2 | NA | NA | TGTGCCAGCAGCCAAGACAGGTTCTCCTACGAGCAGTACTTC | CASSQDRFSYEQYF